The 21 T cell receptor beta chains in this list originate from one sample, sequenced in a study of blood T cell repertoires in COVID-19. Sequenced by immunoSEQ multiplex PCR; TCRdb stores in-frame clones only, minus some. The table lists about 410,000 clones, about 90% of them singletons, with 0.6% in the top ten. The sample was PBMCs or T cells enriched from blood (not recorded which). These receptors were collected from a man in his late teens or twenties who had recovered from COVID-19.

The V call is TRBV27, the J call TRBJ1-2; TRBD1 matches 8 bases. With V trimmed by 5 bases and J by 7 bases, 12 bases remained unmatched. This CDR3 spans 15 amino acids. Germline CDR1 is MNHEY and CDR2 is SMNVEV (reference sequence). This CDR3 is CASSPGTGVMGGYTF. DNA of the CDR3: TGTGCCAGCAGTCCCGGGACAGGTGTTATGGGTGGCTACACCTTC.

This clone was counted between two and nine times. The rearrangement joins TRBV11-2 to TRBJ1-2; D gene ambiguous. Germline-derived CDR1 and CDR2 are SGHAT and FQNNGV. Between the trimmed V and J ends, which lost 5 bases and 7 bases, there was a span of 14 bases. This CDR3 is 13 amino acids long. CDR3: CASSLGLAGGYTF. CDR3 nucleotide sequence: TGTGCCAGCAGCCTCGGACTAGCAGGTGGCTACACCTTC.

This clone was seen only once. This rearrangement joins TRBV7-9 to TRBJ1-1; D unresolved. The CDR3 sequence is 15 residues long. Germline V lookup: CDR1 SEHNR, CDR2 FQNEAQ (reference sequence). Trimming stripped 4 bases from V and 1 base from J, with 13 bases between. CDR3 region: CASSSDGGWNTEAFF. CDR3 DNA sequence: TGTGCCAGCAGCTCGGACGGAGGATGGAACACTGAAGCTTTCTTT.

The V gene is TRBV11-3, the J gene TRBJ1-4; D is perhaps TRBD1 (5 bases). The CDR3 length is 15 residues. Trimming shortened V by 1 base and J by 3 bases, and 9 bases separated the two germline ends. Germline V gene lookup returns CDR1 SGHNT and CDR2 YENEEA. CDR3 amino acids: CASSLGGTPNEKLFF. The CDR3 DNA reads TGTGCCAGCAGCTTAGGCGGGACCCCTAATGAAAAACTGTTTTTT.

The chain couples TRBV19 to TRBJ1-2; 8 positions match TRBD1. The CDR3 is 13 amino acids. V lost 7 bases to trimming and J lost 5 bases; unmatched junction nucleotides: 6. The germline CDR1 and CDR2 sequences are LNHDA and SQIVND (reference sequence). The CDR3: CASIGQGLYGYTF. The CDR3 DNA reads TGTGCCAGTATCGGACAGGGCCTATATGGCTACACCTTC.

This clone was observed a single time. V usage is TRBV7-3 and J usage is TRBJ1-2; 8 bases agree with TRBD1. CDR1 is SGHTA and CDR2 is FQGTGA in the germline V gene. Unmatched junction bases numbered 27, after V lost 2 bases and J lost 4 bases. The CDR3 consists of 22 residues. The CDR3 spells CASSLARSPDREFTSWAYGYTF. The DNA of the CDR3 is TGTGCCAGCAGCTTAGCAAGGTCTCCGGACAGGGAGTTTACCTCCTGGGCCTATGGCTACACCTTC.

The chain uses TRBV2 and TRBJ1-4; D not certain. V lost 3 bases, J lost 7 bases, and 18 bases lay in between. The CDR3 runs 16 residues. Germline-derived CDR1 and CDR2 are SNHLY and FYNNEI. The CDR3 here is CASSEVLEGRAEKLFF. CDR3 nucleotide sequence: TGTGCCAGCAGTGAGGTCTTGGAAGGGAGGGCTGAAAAACTGTTTTTT.

The chain carries TRBV3-1 (or the pseudogene TRBV3-2) and TRBJ1-4, with D possibly TRBD1 on 6 matching bases. V was trimmed by 6 bases and J by 5 bases, leaving 16 bases between them. The CDR3 has 15 amino acids. Germline CDR1 and CDR2: LGHDT and YNNKEL (reference sequence). CDR3 nucleotide sequence: TGTGCCAGCAGTAAGGGGGGGGAGGGCAATGAAAAACTGTTTTTT. Translated, it gives CASSKGGEGNEKLFF.

The V call is TRBV15, the J call TRBJ2-1; no reliable D call. The CDR3 has 12 residues. Looked up from germline, CDR1 is LNHNV and CDR2 is YYDKDF (reference sequence). V lost 0 bases and J lost 7, with 4 bases in between. CDR3 region: CATSRDSNEQFF. The CDR3 DNA follows: TGTGCCACCAGCAGAGACAGTAATGAGCAGTTCTTC.

The chain recombines TRBV19 with TRBJ1-6; 7 bases map to TRBD1. V trimming: 4 bases; J trimming: 6 bases; junction bases outside the gene matches: 6. The CDR3 covers 15 residues. Germline CDR1 reads LNHDA; CDR2 reads SQIVND (reference sequence). The CDR3 bases are TGTGCCAGTAGTACCGGACAGGTCGTTAATTCACCCCTCCACTTT. Encoded protein: CASSTGQVVNSPLHF.

J is TRBJ1-4 and V is TRBV12-5; 10 bases fit TRBD1. Looked up from germline, CDR1 is LGHNT and CDR2 is FRNRAP. The CDR3 has 15 amino acids. With 1 base clipped from V and 8 bases from J, the junction kept 4 bases outside the gene matches. Here the CDR3 reads CASGLGGQGSEKLFF. CDR3 bases: TGTGCTAGTGGTTTGGGGGGACAGGGGTCCGAAAAACTGTTTTTT.

As regards this clone: Other DNA sequences from this sample encode an identical CDR3 as well. The chain employs TRBV5-1 and TRBJ2-7; possibly TRBD1 for D (6 bases). CDR1 and CDR2 (germline): SGHRS, YFSETQ. V shed 4 bases and J shed 3 bases, with 8 bases lying between them. CDR3 length: 12 residues. The chain's CDR3 is CASSLQGYEQYF. CDR3 in DNA: TGCGCCAGCAGCCTACAGGGCTACGAGCAGTACTTC.

This rearrangement joins TRBV10-1 to TRBJ2-7, with TRBD1 identical over 8 bases. The CDR3 is made up of 15 amino acids. Germline CDR1 WNHNN, CDR2 SYGVQD (reference sequence). V gave up 4 bases and J gave up 0 bases; unmatched junction bases: 5. The CDR3 DNA is TGCGCCAGCAGTGGACAGGGGTCTTACTCCTACGAGCAGTACTTC. As protein: CASSGQGSYSYEQYF.

V gene TRBV12-3 or TRBV12-4 combines with J gene TRBJ2-7; D gene unclear. Deletions cut 6 bases from V and 6 bases from J, with 12 bases between. This CDR3 region has 12 residues. This CDR3 is CASRKGWSEQYF. The CDR3 bases are TGTGCCAGCAGGAAAGGATGGAGCGAGCAGTACTTC.

The chain is built from TRBV19 and TRBJ1-1; D is possibly TRBD1 (5 bases). This CDR3 is 13 amino acids long. Trimming removed 4 bases from V and 4 bases from J, with 10 bases in between. Germline-derived CDR1 and CDR2 are LNHDA and SQIVND (reference sequence). The CDR3 sequence is CASSTGLSTEAFF. The CDR3 nucleotides are TGTGCCAGTAGTACAGGGCTCAGCACTGAAGCTTTCTTT.

The rearrangement joins TRBV18 to TRBJ2-1, with D unclear. V lost 3 bases and J 8 bases, leaving 11 bases between the germline ends. The CDR3 has 13 residues. Germline V gene data show CDR1 as KGHSH and CDR2 as LQKENI. CDR3 sequence (DNA): TGTGCCAGCTCACCTTCACGAGGTGATGAGCAGTTCTTC. Translated, it gives CASSPSRGDEQFF.

This rearrangement joins TRBV14 to TRBJ2-3, with 7 bases that match TRBD1. Trimming cost V 1 base and J 3 bases; bases outside gene matches: 4. CDR1 SGHDN and CDR2 FVKESK come from the germline V gene. This CDR3 comprises 15 residues. As DNA, the CDR3 is TGTGCCAGCAGCCAAGGACGACAGGGAACAGATACGCAGTATTTT. This sequence encodes CASSQGRQGTDTQYF.

V and J are TRBV5-4 and TRBJ2-4; the match to TRBD2 covers 14 bases. CDR3 length equals 18 residues. Germline V gene sequence: CDR1 SGHNT, CDR2 YYREEE (reference sequence). V shed 4 bases and J 1 base; nucleotides not matched to a gene: 7. This CDR3 reads CASSPGLAGVVAKNIQYF. As DNA, the CDR3 is TGTGCCAGCAGCCCGGGACTAGCGGGAGTGGTTGCCAAAAACATTCAGTACTTC.

The chain combines TRBV7-9 with TRBJ1-3; D uncertain. With 5 bases removed from V and 3 bases from J, the gap between germline ends came to 23 bases. The V gene's germline CDR1 is SEHNR and CDR2 FQNEAQ (reference sequence). The length of the CDR3 is 18 residues. The CDR3 DNA reads TGTGCCAGCAGCCCAACGGGATCCCCGGCAAATAGTGGAAACACCATATATTTT. Its translation: CASSPTGSPANSGNTIYF.

The V and J genes are TRBV25-1 and TRBJ2-3; D unresolved. Trimming shortened V by 4 bases and J by 4 bases, and 9 bases separated the two germline ends. CDR1 and CDR2 (germline): MGHDK, SYGVNS. The CDR3 is 13 amino acids. CDR3 DNA: TGTGCCAGCAGTGGGTTGGGCGCAGATACGCAGTATTTT. The encoded protein is CASSGLGADTQYF.

The chain uses TRBV27 and TRBJ2-7; 9 bases line up with TRBD2. The CDR3 extends over 13 amino acids. J lost 2 bases, V lost 6 bases, and 2 bases had no gene match. The germline V gene encodes CDR1 MNHEY and CDR2 SMNVEV (reference sequence). CDR3 in DNA: TGTGCCAGCAGACTAGCGGGTACCTACGAGCAGTACTTC. Translation: CASRLAGTYEQYF.